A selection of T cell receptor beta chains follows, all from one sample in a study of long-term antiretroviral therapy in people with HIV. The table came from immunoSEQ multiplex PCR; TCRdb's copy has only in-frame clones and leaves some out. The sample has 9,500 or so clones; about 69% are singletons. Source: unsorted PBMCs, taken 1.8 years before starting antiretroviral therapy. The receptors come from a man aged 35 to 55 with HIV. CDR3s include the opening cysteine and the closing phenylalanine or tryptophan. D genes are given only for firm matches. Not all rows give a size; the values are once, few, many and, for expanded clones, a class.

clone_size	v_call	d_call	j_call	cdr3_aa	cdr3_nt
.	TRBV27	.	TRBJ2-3	CASSSPTTPDTQYF	TGTGCCAGCAGTTCGCCGACAACGCCAGATACGCAGTATTTT
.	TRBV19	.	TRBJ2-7	CASSIAAGSYEQYF	TGTGCCAGTAGTATAGCCGCGGGATCCTACGAGCAGTACTTC
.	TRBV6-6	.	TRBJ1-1	CASSYSGGMNTEAFF	TGTGCCAGCAGTTACTCGGGGGGAATGAACACTGAAGCTTTCTTT
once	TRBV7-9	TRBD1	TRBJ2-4	CASSPEIGQGENIQYF	TGTGCCAGCAGCCCAGAAATTGGGCAGGGGGAAAACATTCAGTACTTC
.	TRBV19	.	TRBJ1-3	CASSIDEGPIGNTIYF	TGTGCCAGTAGTATAGATGAAGGACCGATTGGAAACACCATATATTTT
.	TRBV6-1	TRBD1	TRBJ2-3	CASSEEGEPQGIGDTQYF	TGTGCCAGCAGTGAAGAAGGAGAACCACAGGGGATTGGAGATACGCAGTATTTT
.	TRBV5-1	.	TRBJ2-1	CASSLVITSVPEQFF	TGCGCCAGCAGCTTGGTAATAACCAGCGTTCCTGAGCAGTTCTTC
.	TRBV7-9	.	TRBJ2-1	CASSLGIYNEQFF	TGTGCCAGCTCCTTGGGCATATACAATGAGCAGTTCTTC
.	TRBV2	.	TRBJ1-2	CASSPPPGADYGYTF	TGTGCCAGCAGCCCACCCCCGGGAGCGGACTATGGCTACACCTTC
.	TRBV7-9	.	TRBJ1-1	CASSPQGGRAEAFF	TGTGCCAGCAGCCCGCAGGGAGGTCGTGCTGAAGCTTTCTTT
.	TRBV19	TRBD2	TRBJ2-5	CASSIEGRGRTSRQETQYF	TGTGCCAGTAGTATAGAAGGGAGGGGCCGAACGTCCCGACAAGAGACCCAGTACTTC
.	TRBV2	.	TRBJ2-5	CASSEVGSTETQYF	TGTGCCAGCAGTGAAGTAGGTTCTACAGAGACCCAGTACTTC
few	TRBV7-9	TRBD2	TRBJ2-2	CASSLGSGGNTGELFF	TGTGCCAGCAGCTTAGGGAGCGGGGGTAATACCGGGGAGCTGTTTTTT
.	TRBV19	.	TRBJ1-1	CASRTEGRLYTEAFF	TGTGCCAGTAGAACAGAGGGGCGCCTGTACACTGAAGCTTTCTTT
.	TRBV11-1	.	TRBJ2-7	CASSLVVGPYEQYF	TGTGCCAGCAGCTTAGTGGTGGGACCCTACGAGCAGTACTTC
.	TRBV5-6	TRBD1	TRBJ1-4	CASSPQGRATNEKLFF	TGTGCCAGCAGCCCACAGGGGCGGGCGACTAATGAAAAACTGTTTTTT
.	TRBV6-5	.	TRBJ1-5	CASSWNRHNQPQHF	TGTGCCAGCAGTTGGAACAGGCACAATCAGCCCCAGCATTTT
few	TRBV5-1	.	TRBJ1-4	CASSPQGGGAPEKLFF	TGCGCCAGCAGCCCCCAGGGCGGGGGGGCGCCTGAAAAACTGTTTTTT
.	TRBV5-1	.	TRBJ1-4	CASRKAPQGPGGGKLFF	TGCGCCAGCAGAAAAGCCCCTCAGGGGCCCGGGGGGGGAAAACTGTTTTTT
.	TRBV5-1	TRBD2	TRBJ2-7	CASSKGPGGTYEQYF	TGCGCCAGCAGCAAAGGACCCGGGGGGACCTACGAGCAGTACTTC
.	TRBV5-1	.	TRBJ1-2	CASSEQTNYGYTF	TGCGCCAGCAGCGAACAGACTAACTATGGCTACACCTTC
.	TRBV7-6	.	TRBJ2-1	CASSSLFPGNNEQFF	TGTGCCAGCAGCTCCCTCTTCCCGGGGAACAATGAGCAGTTCTTC
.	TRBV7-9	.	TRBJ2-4	CASSLGGKNIQYF	TGTGCCAGCAGCTTGGGGGGCAAAAACATTCAGTACTTC
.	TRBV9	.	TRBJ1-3	CASSVGVGQGGNTIYF	TGTGCCAGCAGCGTAGGGGTTGGTCAGGGTGGAAACACCATATATTTT
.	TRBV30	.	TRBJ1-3	CAWQGLSGNTIYF	TGTGCCTGGCAGGGTCTCTCTGGAAACACCATATATTTT
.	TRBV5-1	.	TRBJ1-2	CASSLELGMDGYTF	TGCGCCAGCAGCTTGGAGCTCGGGATGGATGGCTACACCTTC
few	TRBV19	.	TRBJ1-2	CATEGAGSHYGYTF	TGTGCCACCGAAGGGGCTGGATCGCACTATGGCTACACCTTC
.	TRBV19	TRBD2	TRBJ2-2	CASSSGTSGTGELFF	TGTGCCAGTAGCTCCGGGACTAGCGGGACCGGGGAGCTGTTTTTT
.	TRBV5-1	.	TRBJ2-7	CASSLGAGPATHEQYF	TGCGCCAGCAGCTTGGGTGCCGGGCCAGCAACCCACGAGCAGTACTTC
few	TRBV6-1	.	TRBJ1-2	CASRAGPESGYTF	TGTGCCAGTCGGGCGGGACCGGAGTCCGGCTACACCTTC
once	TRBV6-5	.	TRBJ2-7	CASSYLGRLEQYF	TGTGCCAGCAGTTACCTGGGACGGCTCGAGCAGTACTTC
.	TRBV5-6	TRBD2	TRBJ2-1	CASSLTSGGGNEQFF	TGTGCCAGCAGCTTGACTAGCGGGGGGGGTAATGAGCAGTTCTTC
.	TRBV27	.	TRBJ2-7	CASSSPAFSYEQYF	TGTGCCAGCAGTTCCCCGGCCTTCTCCTACGAGCAGTACTTC
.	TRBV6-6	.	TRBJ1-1	CASSYSLGTEAFF	TGTGCCAGCAGTTATTCTCTAGGCACTGAAGCTTTCTTT
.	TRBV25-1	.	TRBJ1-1	CASRHGTLEAFF	TGTGCCAGTCGACACGGGACACTTGAAGCTTTCTTT
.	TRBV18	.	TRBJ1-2	CASSPLQGHDGYTF	TGTGCCAGCTCACCTCTTCAGGGGCATGATGGCTACACCTTC
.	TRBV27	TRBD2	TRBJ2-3	CATTSGGPDTQYF	TGTGCCACTACTAGCGGGGGACCAGATACGCAGTATTTT
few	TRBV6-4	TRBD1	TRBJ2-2	CASSEKQGASGGELFF	TGTGCCAGCAGTGAAAAACAGGGGGCGAGCGGCGGGGAGCTGTTTTTT
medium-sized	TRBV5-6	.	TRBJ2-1	CASSLMVYNEQFF	TGTGCCAGCAGCTTGATGGTGTACAATGAGCAGTTCTTC
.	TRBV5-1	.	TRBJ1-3	CASSLNRGAPGNTIYF	TGCGCCAGCAGCTTGAATCGGGGTGCGCCTGGAAACACCATATATTTT
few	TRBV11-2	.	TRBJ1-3	CASSLRRGVGNTIYF	TGTGCCAGCAGCTTAAGGCGGGGCGTTGGAAACACCATATATTTT
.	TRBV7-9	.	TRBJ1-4	CASSPLDSEPSNEKLFF	TGTGCCAGCAGCCCCCTTGACAGTGAACCTTCTAATGAAAAACTGTTTTTT
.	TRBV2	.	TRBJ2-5	CASSELGTSGWETQYF	TGTGCCAGCAGTGAATTGGGGACCAGCGGTTGGGAGACCCAGTACTTC
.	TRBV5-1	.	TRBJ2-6	CASSLVADSGANVLTF	TGCGCCAGCAGCTTGGTTGCGGACTCTGGGGCCAACGTCCTGACTTTC
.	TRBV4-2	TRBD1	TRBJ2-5	CASSQGGTGVKETQYF	TGTGCCAGCAGCCAAGGAGGGACAGGGGTGAAAGAGACCCAGTACTTC
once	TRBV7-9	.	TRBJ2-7	CASSLVAVPEQYF	TGTGCCAGCAGCTTAGTAGCGGTGCCCGAGCAGTACTTC
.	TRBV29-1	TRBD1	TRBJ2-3	CSVGGGQGADTQYF	TGCAGCGTCGGCGGGGGACAGGGCGCAGATACGCAGTATTTT
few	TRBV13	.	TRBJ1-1	CASSAVGTEAFF	TGTGCCAGCAGCGCTGTGGGCACTGAAGCTTTCTTT
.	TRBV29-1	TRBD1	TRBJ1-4	CSAQGAPNEKLFF	TGCAGCGCCCAGGGGGCTCCTAATGAAAAACTGTTTTTT